The rows below give T cell receptor beta chains drawn from one sample of a study of cytomegalovirus exposure and HLA in healthy donors. Generated by immunoSEQ multiplex PCR, the TCRdb table keeps only in-frame clones and is missing some. The sample includes some 180,000 clones, roughly a tenth of them seen just once. Sequencing was carried out using PBMCs. Every receptor here comes from a woman aged 25 to 39 in good health and CMV-seropositive. Both conserved end residues are part of each CDR3. Fields, in order: clone size, J gene, D gene, V gene, CDR3 protein, CDR3 DNA. The D gene is left open where the match is weak. Only some rows state a clone size, as once, few, many or a class for expanded clones.

clone size: few; J gene: TRBJ2-2; D gene: -; V gene: TRBV5-1; CDR3 protein: CASSPNPATGGTGELFF; CDR3 DNA: TGCGCCAGCAGCCCGAACCCTGCGACAGGAGGCACCGGGGAGCTGTTTTTT
clone size: few; J gene: TRBJ1-1; D gene: -; V gene: TRBV27; CDR3 protein: CASRASGINTEAFF; CDR3 DNA: TGTGCCAGCAGAGCTTCCGGGATTAACACTGAAGCTTTCTTT
clone size: few; J gene: TRBJ2-3; D gene: TRBD2; V gene: TRBV7-9; CDR3 protein: CASSLAGFSGSTDTQYF; CDR3 DNA: TGTGCCAGCAGCTTAGCGGGTTTTAGCGGGAGCACAGATACGCAGTATTTT
clone size: few; J gene: TRBJ2-1; D gene: TRBD2; V gene: TRBV7-2; CDR3 protein: CASSFDGLAGNEQFF; CDR3 DNA: TGTGCCAGCAGCTTCGACGGACTAGCGGGAAATGAGCAGTTCTTC
clone size: few; J gene: TRBJ1-2; D gene: TRBD1; V gene: TRBV2; CDR3 protein: CASSHPQGAYGYTF; CDR3 DNA: TGTGCCAGCAGCCACCCACAGGGGGCGTATGGCTACACCTTC
clone size: -; J gene: TRBJ2-5; D gene: TRBD2; V gene: TRBV11-2; CDR3 protein: CASSLVRGLAKTQYF; CDR3 DNA: TGTGCCAGCAGCTTAGTTAGGGGACTAGCGAAGACCCAGTACTTC
clone size: -; J gene: TRBJ1-3; D gene: -; V gene: TRBV7-6; CDR3 protein: CASSLGEGAGNTIYF; CDR3 DNA: TGTGCCAGCAGCTTAGGCGAGGGGGCTGGAAACACCATATATTTT
clone size: -; J gene: TRBJ2-5; D gene: -; V gene: TRBV19; CDR3 protein: CASSIDLLAQETQYF; CDR3 DNA: TGTGCCAGTAGTATAGATTTGCTAGCGCAAGAGACCCAGTACTTC
clone size: -; J gene: TRBJ2-1; D gene: -; V gene: TRBV7-9; CDR3 protein: CASSRREVPRGRNEQFF; CDR3 DNA: TGTGCCAGCAGCCGGAGGGAGGTCCCAAGGGGTAGGAATGAGCAGTTCTTC
clone size: -; J gene: TRBJ2-7; D gene: -; V gene: TRBV27; CDR3 protein: CASSLSDRSLYF; CDR3 DNA: TGTGCCAGCAGTTTATCCGACAGGAGTCTGTACTTC
clone size: -; J gene: TRBJ2-2; D gene: -; V gene: TRBV2; CDR3 protein: CASSTRGSGTGELFF; CDR3 DNA: TGTGCCAGCAGTACTAGGGGGAGTGGGACCGGGGAGCTGTTTTTT
clone size: -; J gene: TRBJ2-1; D gene: -; V gene: TRBV11-3; CDR3 protein: CASSLGGLYNEQFF; CDR3 DNA: TGTGCCAGCAGCTTAGGCGGGCTCTACAATGAGCAGTTCTTC
clone size: -; J gene: TRBJ1-3; D gene: -; V gene: TRBV18; CDR3 protein: CASSPDGAGGNTIYF; CDR3 DNA: TGTGCCAGCTCACCGGACGGGGCGGGAGGAAACACCATATATTTT
clone size: -; J gene: TRBJ1-1; D gene: -; V gene: TRBV5-5; CDR3 protein: CASSPLVWVSNTEAFF; CDR3 DNA: TGTGCCAGCAGCCCCCTAGTATGGGTTTCGAACACTGAAGCTTTCTTT
clone size: -; J gene: TRBJ1-2; D gene: -; V gene: TRBV27; CDR3 protein: CASRTTSTAPANYGYTF; CDR3 DNA: TGTGCCAGCAGGACTACATCTACAGCTCCTGCTAACTATGGCTACACCTTC
clone size: few; J gene: TRBJ1-2; D gene: -; V gene: TRBV4-1; CDR3 protein: CASSKEARGRVVGYTF; CDR3 DNA: TGCGCCAGCAGCAAAGAGGCCCGCGGGCGGGTGGTTGGCTACACCTTC
clone size: -; J gene: TRBJ1-6; D gene: -; V gene: TRBV5-4; CDR3 protein: CASSFGDTYSPLHF; CDR3 DNA: TGTGCCAGCAGCTTTGGGGACACTTATTCACCCCTCCACTTT
clone size: few; J gene: TRBJ2-7; D gene: TRBD2; V gene: TRBV6-5; CDR3 protein: CASSSGTSGSIYEQYF; CDR3 DNA: TGTGCCAGCAGTTCTGGGACTAGCGGGAGTATCTACGAGCAGTACTTC
clone size: -; J gene: TRBJ2-1; D gene: -; V gene: TRBV5-4; CDR3 protein: CASSPLGGWRDNEQFF; CDR3 DNA: TGTGCCAGCAGCCCCCTCGGGGGTTGGAGGGACAATGAGCAGTTCTTC
clone size: few; J gene: TRBJ2-7; D gene: TRBD1; V gene: TRBV5-4; CDR3 protein: CASSRMDREDEQYF; CDR3 DNA: TGTGCCAGCAGCAGGATGGACAGGGAGGACGAGCAGTACTTC
clone size: -; J gene: TRBJ2-7; D gene: TRBD2; V gene: TRBV6-1; CDR3 protein: CASSVTSGTTSYEQYF; CDR3 DNA: TGTGCCAGCAGTGTGACTAGCGGGACCACCTCCTACGAGCAGTACTTC
clone size: few; J gene: TRBJ2-7; D gene: TRBD2; V gene: TRBV13; CDR3 protein: CASSRLSGSSYEQYF; CDR3 DNA: TGTGCCAGCAGCCGACTTAGCGGGAGCTCCTACGAGCAGTACTTC
clone size: -; J gene: TRBJ2-7; D gene: -; V gene: TRBV5-1; CDR3 protein: CASTYDRSTYEQYF; CDR3 DNA: TGCGCCAGCACATACGACAGGAGTACCTACGAGCAGTACTTC
clone size: -; J gene: TRBJ2-5; D gene: TRBD1; V gene: TRBV11-3; CDR3 protein: CASSQNTGVEETQYF; CDR3 DNA: TGTGCCAGCAGCCAAAATACAGGGGTCGAAGAGACCCAGTACTTC
clone size: -; J gene: TRBJ1-5; D gene: -; V gene: TRBV15; CDR3 protein: CATSLLEVDQPQHF; CDR3 DNA: TGCGCCACCAGCCTCCTTGAGGTAGATCAGCCCCAGCATTTT
clone size: -; J gene: TRBJ2-3; D gene: TRBD2; V gene: TRBV7-2; CDR3 protein: CASSSVAGTDTQYF; CDR3 DNA: TGTGCCAGCAGCTCAGTAGCGGGAACAGATACGCAGTATTTT
clone size: few; J gene: TRBJ2-5; D gene: TRBD2; V gene: TRBV6-6; CDR3 protein: CAHGGWREGPETQYF; CDR3 DNA: TGTGCCCACGGAGGATGGCGGGAGGGCCCAGAGACCCAGTACTTC
clone size: few; J gene: TRBJ2-4; D gene: -; V gene: TRBV15; CDR3 protein: CATSRDRGGEDVSKNIQYF; CDR3 DNA: TGTGCCACCAGCAGAGATCGAGGGGGGGAGGACGTATCCAAAAACATTCAGTACTTC
clone size: -; J gene: TRBJ2-2; D gene: -; V gene: TRBV29-1; CDR3 protein: CSVEDPYGSTGELFF; CDR3 DNA: TGCAGCGTTGAAGATCCTTACGGTAGCACCGGGGAGCTGTTTTTT
clone size: -; J gene: TRBJ1-2; D gene: -; V gene: TRBV6-1; CDR3 protein: CASSEPRGSYGYTF; CDR3 DNA: TGTGCCAGCAGTGAACCCAGGGGCAGCTATGGCTACACCTTC
clone size: few; J gene: TRBJ2-6; D gene: -; V gene: TRBV5-1; CDR3 protein: CASSGGTDSGANVLTF; CDR3 DNA: TGCGCCAGCAGCGGAGGGACAGATTCTGGGGCCAACGTCCTGACTTTC
clone size: -; J gene: TRBJ2-1; D gene: -; V gene: TRBV2; CDR3 protein: CASSEERSSYNEQFF; CDR3 DNA: TGTGCCAGCAGTGAAGAGCGGAGCTCCTACAATGAGCAGTTCTTC
clone size: once; J gene: TRBJ2-5; D gene: -; V gene: TRBV2; CDR3 protein: CASTRGYGETQYF; CDR3 DNA: TGTGCCAGCACTAGGGGCTACGGGGAGACCCAGTACTTC
clone size: -; J gene: TRBJ2-3; D gene: TRBD1; V gene: TRBV6-5; CDR3 protein: CASSPDRVSTDTQYF; CDR3 DNA: TGTGCCAGCAGCCCTGACAGGGTCAGCACAGATACGCAGTATTTT
clone size: few; J gene: TRBJ2-1; D gene: -; V gene: TRBV30; CDR3 protein: CAWSFGNNEQFF; CDR3 DNA: TGTGCCTGGAGTTTCGGGAACAATGAGCAGTTCTTC
clone size: few; J gene: TRBJ1-3; D gene: TRBD1; V gene: TRBV5-4; CDR3 protein: CASSSDRGRGNTIYF; CDR3 DNA: TGTGCCAGCAGCTCGGACAGGGGGAGAGGAAACACCATATATTTT
clone size: -; J gene: TRBJ1-4; D gene: -; V gene: TRBV4-2; CDR3 protein: CASSQSQTATNEKLFF; CDR3 DNA: TGTGCCAGCAGCCAGAGTCAGACTGCAACTAATGAAAAACTGTTTTTT
clone size: -; J gene: TRBJ2-7; D gene: -; V gene: TRBV19; CDR3 protein: CASSSWTGRDEQYF; CDR3 DNA: TGTGCCAGTAGTAGCTGGACAGGGAGGGACGAGCAGTACTTC
clone size: -; J gene: TRBJ2-5; D gene: TRBD2; V gene: TRBV6-5; CDR3 protein: CASSPTSGTGETQYF; CDR3 DNA: TGTGCCAGCAGCCCCACCAGCGGGACGGGAGAGACCCAGTACTTC
clone size: -; J gene: TRBJ1-2; D gene: -; V gene: TRBV30; CDR3 protein: CAHQDQELYGYTF; CDR3 DNA: TGTGCACACCAAGACCAGGAACTCTATGGCTACACCTTC
clone size: -; J gene: TRBJ2-2; D gene: -; V gene: TRBV29-1; CDR3 protein: CSVERDPSNTGELFF; CDR3 DNA: TGCAGCGTTGAACGAGATCCCTCGAACACCGGGGAGCTGTTTTTT
clone size: few; J gene: TRBJ1-3; D gene: -; V gene: TRBV5-1; CDR3 protein: CASSSQGVGSGNTIYF; CDR3 DNA: TGCGCCAGCAGCTCACAGGGAGTGGGCTCTGGAAACACCATATATTTT
clone size: few; J gene: TRBJ2-5; D gene: -; V gene: TRBV23-1; CDR3 protein: CARKTENQETQYF; CDR3 DNA: TGCGCCAGAAAGACAGAGAACCAAGAGACCCAGTACTTC
clone size: few; J gene: TRBJ2-5; D gene: -; V gene: TRBV30; CDR3 protein: CAWIRTDQETQYF; CDR3 DNA: TGTGCCTGGATAAGGACTGACCAAGAGACCCAGTACTTC
clone size: -; J gene: TRBJ2-7; D gene: TRBD2; V gene: TRBV2; CDR3 protein: CASGRLAGDYEQYF; CDR3 DNA: TGTGCCAGCGGTCGACTAGCGGGAGACTACGAGCAGTACTTC
clone size: few; J gene: TRBJ2-2; D gene: TRBD2; V gene: TRBV6-1; CDR3 protein: CASRGGSNTGELFF; CDR3 DNA: TGTGCCAGCCGGGGCGGGAGCAATACCGGGGAGCTGTTTTTT
clone size: few; J gene: TRBJ2-1; D gene: TRBD2; V gene: TRBV5-1; CDR3 protein: CASSPEREISEQFF; CDR3 DNA: TGCGCCAGCAGCCCAGAGCGGGAGATAAGTGAGCAGTTCTTC
clone size: -; J gene: TRBJ2-1; D gene: -; V gene: TRBV6-5; CDR3 protein: CARYRLSSYNGQFF; CDR3 DNA: TGTGCTCGCTACCGACTATCCTCCTACAATGGGCAGTTCTTC
clone size: few; J gene: TRBJ1-1; D gene: -; V gene: TRBV2; CDR3 protein: CASSEARANMNTEAFF; CDR3 DNA: TGTGCCAGCAGTGAAGCGCGGGCCAACATGAACACTGAAGCTTTCTTT
clone size: -; J gene: TRBJ2-1; D gene: TRBD2; V gene: TRBV10-1; CDR3 protein: CASSAGTSSLNEQFF; CDR3 DNA: TGCGCCAGCAGTGCAGGGACTAGCAGCCTCAATGAGCAGTTCTTC
clone size: few; J gene: TRBJ2-7; D gene: -; V gene: TRBV19; CDR3 protein: CASSLGAVYEQYF; CDR3 DNA: TGTGCCAGTAGTTTGGGGGCCGTCTACGAGCAGTACTTC
clone size: few; J gene: TRBJ2-1; D gene: TRBD2; V gene: TRBV6-5; CDR3 protein: CASSYYGLGNEQFF; CDR3 DNA: TGTGCCAGCAGTTACTACGGACTAGGGAATGAGCAGTTCTTC